This T cell receptor beta chain comes out of a study of T cell responses to AZD1222 COVID-19 vaccine. Study as a whole: Pooled together were second doses at about 4 or about 12 weeks.

On this clone: Its antigen remains unidentified.

Study-level results: No day 14 peak samples; only post-peak repertoires were characterized. Donors were chiefly white British, with a greater number of females, and clonal diversity was perhaps underestimated. Spike-specific TCR breadth and depth were elevated following two AZD1222 doses.

Some clones are missing from TCRdb's copy, which holds only in-frame ones; the method was immunoSEQ multiplex PCR. The sample carries about 160,000 clones, roughly 92% recorded once. The TCR was taken from an adult in good health. This specimen consisted of peripheral blood, obtained on day 0 of AZD1222 vaccination.

CDR3 bases: TGTGCCAGCAGCCCACGGGGGGGGCGAAATTCACCCCTCCACTTT. It encodes CASSPRGGRNSPLHF. This chain links TRBV7-2 with TRBJ1-6, with D possibly matching TRBD1 (6 bases). V was clipped by 5 bases and J by 7 bases, with 15 bases between them. Germline V gene sequence: CDR1 SGHTA, CDR2 FQGNSA. The CDR3 has 15 amino acids.